This record concerns one T cell receptor (beta chain) sequence. What it binds is unknown. Around 220 ng DNA, 25,000 to 30,000 T cell genomes, went into each sorted-subset replicate PCR. TCRdb's copy holds only in-frame clones and misses some; the assay was immunoSEQ multiplex PCR. The sample includes about 690,000 clones, about 90% seen only once; the top ten take 30% to 35%. This sample is drawn from a study of shared clonotypes between healthy human individuals. At the level of the study: For every donor, three CD4 naive, three CD4 memory, two CD8 naive and one CD8 memory plates were used.

Findings and limits, study-wide: Among non-shared clonotypes, generation probabilities were lower than among those shared by all four donors.

This CDR3 comprises 16 residues. Trimming removed 8 bases from V and 5 bases from J; junction bases left unmatched: 16. CDR1 is LGHNA, CDR2 YNFKEQ, per germline. Sequencing was performed on memory CD8+ T cells from PBMCs. The subset denotes: CD45RO+ cells pooled with CCR7-negative TemRA cells. This receptor was taken from a man aged 18 to 29 in good health. Some clones in this sample may be carry-over from other donors' samples. The rearrangement joins TRBV4-2 to TRBJ2-3; TRBD2 matches 7 bases. In DNA form, the CDR3 reads TGTGCCAGCCGGGAGGAAGCGGCCCCAGAGGAAGATACGCAGTATTTT. Translated: CASREEAAPEEDTQYF.